The 5 T cell receptor beta chains listed next were all sequenced from one sample in a study of blood T cells in healthy people across ages. Through a sample-barcoded 5' primer and a J-beta primer mix, a second PCR was run for roughly 6 to 12 cycles. TCRdb independently ran MiXCR on the 5' RACE reads; one entry per CDR3 protein. The sample carries 980,000 or so distinct CDR3 sequences, around 48% recorded once. Sequencing was carried out using blood. The source of these receptors is a man aged 30-40 years in good health.

This clonotype was picked up one time. The chain is built from TRBV25-1 and TRBJ2-3, with D possibly matching TRBD2 (6 bases). Germline V gene data show CDR1 as MGHDK and CDR2 as SYGVNS. V lost 1 base and J lost 6, with 8 bases in between. This CDR3 region has 13 residues. The CDR3: CASSEWEADTQYF. CDR3 coding DNA: TGTGCCAGCAGTGAATGGGAGGCGGATACGCAGTATTTT.

This clonotype has a single count. The rearrangement joins TRBV12-3 or TRBV12-4 to TRBJ1-5; tentatively, D is TRBD1 (6 bases). The CDR3 runs 13 residues. V lost 5 bases, J lost 11 bases, and 16 bases lay in between. The CDR3 region has the DNA TGTGCCAGCAGTCTACAGGGTTATGTGGCCCAGCATTTT. Amino acid sequence: CASSLQGYVAQHF.

The V gene is TRBV11-3, the J gene TRBJ2-3; weak D call: TRBD2 (5 bases). The CDR3 length is 14 residues. Deletions cut 5 bases from V and 0 bases from J, with 9 bases between. The germline V gene encodes CDR1 SGHNT and CDR2 YENEEA. The CDR3 bases are TGTGCCAGCAGCCGGCGGGTTAGCACAGATACGCAGTATTTT. This translates into CASSRRVSTDTQYF.

The chain links TRBV7-9 to TRBJ2-6; D perhaps matches TRBD2 (6 bases). CDR1 SEHNR and CDR2 FQNEAQ come from the germline V gene (reference sequence). The CDR3 has 19 residues. Trimming pared 1 base from V and 0 bases from J, leaving 16 bases between. This CDR3 is CASSLDYRRGDSGANVLTF. In nucleotides, the CDR3 is TGTGCCAGCAGCTTAGATTACAGGAGGGGCGACTCTGGGGCCAACGTCCTGACTTTC.

This clonotype was detected only a few times. The CDR3 nucleotides read TGTGCCAGCAGCTTACAACCCCGGGACCAATACAATGAGCAGTTCTTC. Translated, it gives CASSLQPRDQYNEQFF. V and J are TRBV7-3 and TRBJ2-1; perhaps D is TRBD1 or TRBD2 (5 bases each). Between the trimmed V and J ends, which lost 2 bases and 4 bases, there was a span of 15 bases. CDR1 and CDR2 (germline): SGHTA, FQGTGA. The CDR3 length is 16 residues.